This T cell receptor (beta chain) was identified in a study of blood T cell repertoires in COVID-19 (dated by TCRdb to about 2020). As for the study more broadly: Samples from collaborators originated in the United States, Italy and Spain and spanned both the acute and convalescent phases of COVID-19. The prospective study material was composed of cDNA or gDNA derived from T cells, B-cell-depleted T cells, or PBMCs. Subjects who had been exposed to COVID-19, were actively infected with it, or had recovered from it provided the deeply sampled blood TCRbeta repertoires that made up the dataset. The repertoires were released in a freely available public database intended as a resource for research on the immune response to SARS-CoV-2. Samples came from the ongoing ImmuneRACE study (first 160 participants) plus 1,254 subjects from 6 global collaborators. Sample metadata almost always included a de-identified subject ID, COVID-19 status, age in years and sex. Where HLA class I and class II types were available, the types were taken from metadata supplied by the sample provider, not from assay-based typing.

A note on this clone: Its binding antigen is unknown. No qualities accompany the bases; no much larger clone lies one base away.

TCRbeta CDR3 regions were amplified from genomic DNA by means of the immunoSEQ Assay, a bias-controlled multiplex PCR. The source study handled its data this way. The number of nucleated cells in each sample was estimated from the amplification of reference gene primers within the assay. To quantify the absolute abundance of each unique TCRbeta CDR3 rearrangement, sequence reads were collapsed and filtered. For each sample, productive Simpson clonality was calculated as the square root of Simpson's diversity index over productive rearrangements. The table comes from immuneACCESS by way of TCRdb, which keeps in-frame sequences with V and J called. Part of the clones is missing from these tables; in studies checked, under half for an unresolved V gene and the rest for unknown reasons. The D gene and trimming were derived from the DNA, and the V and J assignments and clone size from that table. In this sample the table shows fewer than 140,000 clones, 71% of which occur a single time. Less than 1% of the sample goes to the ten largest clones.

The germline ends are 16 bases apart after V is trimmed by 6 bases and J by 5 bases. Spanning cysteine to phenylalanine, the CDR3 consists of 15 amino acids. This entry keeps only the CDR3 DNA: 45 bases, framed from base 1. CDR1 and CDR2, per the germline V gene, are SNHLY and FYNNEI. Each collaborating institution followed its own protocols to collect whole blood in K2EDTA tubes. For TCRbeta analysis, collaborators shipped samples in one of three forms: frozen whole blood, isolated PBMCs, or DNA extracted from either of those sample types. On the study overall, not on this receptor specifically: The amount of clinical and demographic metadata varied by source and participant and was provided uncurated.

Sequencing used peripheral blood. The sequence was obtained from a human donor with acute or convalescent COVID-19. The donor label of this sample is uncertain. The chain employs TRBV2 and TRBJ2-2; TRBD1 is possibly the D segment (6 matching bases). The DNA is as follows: TGTGCCAGCAGAGCAATCCGACAGGTTACCGGGGAGCTGTTTTTT. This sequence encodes CASRAIRQVTGELFF.